This TCR beta chain was retrieved from a study of blood T cell repertoires in COVID-19. Study at large: T cells, B-cell-depleted T cells, or PBMCs provided the cDNA or gDNA that served as material.

V lost 6 bases to trimming and J lost 2 bases; unmatched junction nucleotides: 6. The germline V gene has CDR1 ENHRY and CDR2 SYGVKD. The CDR3 length is 15 residues. Original processing methods: The authors estimated nucleated cell counts from reference gene primer amplification. Measured with immunoSEQ multiplex PCR; TCRdb has only the in-frame clones, and not every one. D and trimming come from the DNA, and the V and J calls and clone size come from that table. The table lists roughly 250,000 clones, just under 85% of them singletons. This TCR derives from a man aged 45-65 years with acute or convalescent COVID-19. The sample consisted of peripheral blood. This chain connects TRBV10-3 to TRBJ2-1; 8 nucleotides match TRBD1. Here the CDR3 DNA reads TGTGCCATCAGGGCAGACAGGGGACCCTACAATGAGCAGTTCTTC. The encoded protein is CAIRADRGPYNEQFF.